The 22 T cell receptor beta chains below were found in one sample sequenced in a study of beta chain features in type 1 diabetes. Expressed TCRB transcripts were sequenced because the entire RNA isolate underwent reverse transcription. Method: immunoSEQ multiplex PCR; TCRdb's copy keeps in-frame clones and lacks some. The repertoire holds more than 25,000 clones, with 40% to 60% as singletons. These receptors are not linked to any known antigen. General observations from the study: TCRB CDR3 length was moderately but significantly reduced in all four CD4+ subsets of Type 1 diabetes patients.

Sequencing used stem cell memory CD4+ T cells from blood. These receptors originate from a man aged 25-40 years with type 1 diabetes.

V gene TRBV23-1 combines with J gene TRBJ2-7, with a weak D call TRBD1 (6 bases). TRBV23-1 is sorted into the ORF group, with uncertain function. This CDR3 region has 15 residues. Trimming cost V 4 bases and J 0 bases, with 13 bases left between them. The CDR3 spells CASSRDRCNSYEQYF. The CDR3 DNA reads as TGCGCCAGCAGTCGCGACAGGTGTAACTCCTACGAGCAGTACTTC.

The J gene is TRBJ2-5, the V gene TRBV7-9; 8 bases are shared with TRBD1. The J call may be wrong; the DNA end is better matched by TRBJ2-7. CDR3 length equals 15 residues. Per germline, CDR1 SEHNR and CDR2 FQNEAQ (reference sequence). CDR3 coding DNA: TGTGCCAGCAGCGGCCGAGACAGGGGACTCTACGAGCAGTACTTC. Its protein is CASSGRDRGLYEQYF.

This chain uses TRBV19 with TRBJ2-4; D perhaps matches TRBD1 (6 bases). Trimming took off 3 bases at V and 6 bases at J, with 15 bases between the two ends. Germline CDR1 is LNHDA and CDR2 is SQIVND (reference sequence). There are 15 residues in the CDR3. For the CDR3, the DNA is TGTGCCAGTAGTATTCGCCCAGGGGTCGGAAACATTCAGTACTTC. The encoded protein is CASSIRPGVGNIQYF.

This clone has only a few counts. The DNA for the CDR3 is TGTGCCAGTAGCCGGACAGGGGGCCCCTACGAGCAGTACTTC. This gives the protein CASSRTGGPYEQYF. V gene TRBV19 combines with J gene TRBJ2-7; 11 bases fit TRBD1. Trimming at V came to 6 bases and at J to 2 bases, leaving 3 bases not matched to a gene. Germline V gene lookup returns CDR1 LNHDA and CDR2 SQIVND (reference sequence). The CDR3 spans 14 residues.

This clone came up a few times. The V gene is TRBV5-4, the J gene TRBJ2-1; TRBD2 aligns across 15 bases. Germline V lookup: CDR1 SGHNT, CDR2 YYREEE (reference sequence). CDR3 length: 15 amino acids. V lost 3 bases and J lost 7; bases outside the gene matches: 2. The DNA of the CDR3 is TGTGCCAGCAGCTGGACTAGCGGGGGGGTAAATGAGCAGTTCTTC. It codes for CASSWTSGGVNEQFF. The complete variable domain, with remaining parts taken from reference TRBV5-4 and TRBJ2-1, reads ETGVTQSPTHLIKTRGQQVTLRCSSQSGHNTVSWYQQALGQGPQFIFQYYREEENGRGNFPPRFSGLQFPNYSSELNVNALELDDSALYLCASSWTSGGVNEQFFGPGTRLTVL.

This rearrangement joins TRBV2 to TRBJ1-1, with TRBD1 identical over 11 bases. Germline loops: CDR1 SNHLY, CDR2 FYNNEI. J gave up 4 bases and V 8 bases, and 6 bases lay outside the gene matches. This CDR3 contains 14 residues. As DNA, the CDR3 is TGTGCCAGCGGCCGGGACAGGGGGAGCACTGAAGCTTTCTTT. Amino acids: CASGRDRGSTEAFF.

This sequence joins TRBV30 and TRBJ2-5, with a weak D call TRBD2 (6 bases). The last part of the DNA fits TRBJ2-7 better; the J call may be wrong. The CDR3 extends over 12 amino acids. The germline CDR1 and CDR2 sequences are GTSNPN and SVGIG (reference sequence). The CDR3 reads CAWAAGPYEQYF. CDR3 in DNA: TGTGCCTGGGCGGCGGGGCCCTACGAGCAGTACTTC.

V and J are TRBV4-1 and TRBJ2-1; 7 nucleotides match TRBD1. This CDR3 is 16 amino acids long. V lost 0 bases and J lost 7; bases outside the gene matches: 9. Germline V gene data show CDR1 as MGHRA and CDR2 as YSYEKL. The CDR3 nucleotides read TGCGCCAGCAGCCAAGATTGGGGACAGAGGAGGAATGAGCAGTTCTTC. This codes for CASSQDWGQRRNEQFF.

The table lists this clone with a few counts. The chain uses TRBV30 and TRBJ1-5; 7 bases fit TRBD1. Germline CDR1 GTSNPN, CDR2 SVGIG (reference sequence). V gave up 2 bases and J gave up 6 bases; unmatched junction bases: 10. This CDR3 has 15 residues. For the CDR3, the DNA is TGTGCCTGGAGTTTGACGACAGGGAGCGTTCAGCCCCAGCATTTT. Its translation: CAWSLTTGSVQPQHF.

The CDR3 DNA reads as TGTGCCAGCAGCTTGTCCGTGACTATCAATCAGCCCCAGCATTTT. Translating gives CASSLSVTINQPQHF. The chain uses TRBV2 and TRBJ1-5; no definite D call. Trimming stripped 6 bases from V and 3 bases from J, with 15 bases between. This CDR3 is built from 15 residues. Germline lookup yields CDR1 SNHLY and CDR2 FYNNEI.

The rearrangement uses TRBV5-1 and TRBJ2-3, with a weak D call TRBD1 (5 bases). CDR1 is SGHRS, CDR2 YFSETQ, per germline. The CDR3 spans 15 residues. Deletions cut 2 bases from V and 2 bases from J, with 12 bases between. The CDR3 is CASSLLGDLTDTQYF. The CDR3 DNA sequence: TGCGCCAGCAGCTTATTAGGGGATCTCACAGATACGCAGTATTTT.

This clone was detected only once. The genes are TRBV5-1 and TRBJ2-1, with D possibly being TRBD2 (7 bases). This CDR3 is 15 amino acids long. Germline values: CDR1 SGHRS, CDR2 YFSETQ. Trimming took off 1 base at V and 5 bases at J, with 13 bases between the two ends. The CDR3 protein is CASSLLAGADNEQFF. The CDR3 nucleotides read TGCGCCAGCAGCTTGCTTGCGGGGGCCGACAATGAGCAGTTCTTC.

J is TRBJ1-6 and V is TRBV30; possible D gene TRBD1, 5 bases. Germline V gives CDR1 GTSNPN, CDR2 SVGIG (reference sequence). The V and J ends lost 4 bases and 10 bases respectively, with 11 bases between them. The CDR3 is 12 amino acids. The CDR3 DNA is TGTGCCTGGACCGGTGGGGGGTCACCCCTCCACTTT. Residues: CAWTGGGSPLHF.

This clone has just a few counts. The chain recombines TRBV4-1 with TRBJ2-7; tentatively, D is TRBD2 (6 bases). The ends were cut back, 1 base at V and 1 base at J, with 8 bases in the middle. The CDR3 consists of 14 residues. Germline V CDR1 and CDR2: MGHRA, YSYEKL. The CDR3 DNA reads TGCGCCAGCAGCCAAGGGAGGGGATCCTACGAGCAGTACTTC. This codes for CASSQGRGSYEQYF.

The chain uses TRBV5-1 and TRBJ2-1, with TRBD1 identical over 10 bases. In germline, CDR1 is SGHRS, CDR2 YFSETQ. With 4 bases clipped from V and 1 base from J, the junction kept 5 bases outside the gene matches. The CDR3 runs 16 residues. Here the CDR3 DNA reads TGCGCCAGCAGCAAGGACAGGGGGAGTTCCTACAATGAGCAGTTCTTC. Translated: CASSKDRGSSYNEQFF.

The chain links TRBV4-1 to TRBJ1-2; 9 nucleotides agree with TRBD1. Looked up from germline, CDR1 is MGHRA and CDR2 is YSYEKL. The J segment lost 5 bases and the V segment lost 2 bases, leaving 6 bases of the junction unmatched. The CDR3 has 15 residues. Here the CDR3 reads CASSQTGTGTYGYTF. CDR3 in DNA: TGCGCCAGCAGCCAAACCGGGACAGGGACGTATGGCTACACCTTC.

The gene calls are TRBV9 and TRBJ2-2, with a tentative D call TRBD2 (5 bases). The CDR3 is 14 residues long. V lost 3 bases to trimming and J lost 1 base, with 7 bases between them. Germline-derived CDR1 and CDR2 are SGDLS and YYNGEE. CDR3 residues: CASSGRGNTGELFF. The CDR3 region has the DNA TGTGCCAGCAGCGGTCGGGGGAACACCGGGGAGCTGTTTTTT.

There are a few counts of this clone. The chain uses TRBV4-1 and TRBJ2-3; 7 nucleotides align to TRBD2. The J segment lost 0 bases and the V segment lost 0 bases, leaving 6 bases of the junction unmatched. CDR3 length: 17 amino acids. Germline CDR1 MGHRA, CDR2 YSYEKL. CDR3 DNA: TGCGCCAGCAGCCAAGAACGAAAAGCGGGGAGCACAGATACGCAGTATTTT. It is translated as CASSQERKAGSTDTQYF.

This chain's CDR3 is CASSPGYQETQYF. CDR3 coding DNA: TGTGCCAGCAGCCCAGGGTACCAAGAGACCCAGTACTTC. The rearrangement uses TRBV5-5 and TRBJ2-5; D may be TRBD1 (5 bases). V dropped 4 bases and J dropped 0 bases, with 7 bases sitting between them. This CDR3 region has 13 residues. In germline, CDR1 is SGHKS, CDR2 YYEKEE (reference sequence).

The rearrangement links TRBV5-4 to TRBJ2-5, with a tentative D call TRBD1 (5 bases). Germline V lookup: CDR1 SGHNT, CDR2 YYREEE (reference sequence). CDR3 size: 14 residues. The V gene lost 0 bases and the J gene lost 4 bases, with 10 bases spanning the gap. CDR3 DNA: TGTGCCAGCAGCTTGGAGGGTAGGGGAGAGACCCAGTACTTC. Protein: CASSLEGRGETQYF.

Only a few counts were recorded for this clone. The chain joins TRBV2 to TRBJ2-1; 10 bases align to TRBD2. J gave up 3 bases and V 7 bases, and 0 bases lay outside the gene matches. Germline lookup yields CDR1 SNHLY and CDR2 FYNNEI. The CDR3 length is 13 residues. The CDR3 DNA reads as TGTGCCAGCAAGCGGGAGGGCTACAATGAGCAGTTCTTC. Its translation: CASKREGYNEQFF.

This clone was counted between two and nine times. The chain uses TRBV5-6 and TRBJ2-5; D perhaps matches TRBD1 (6 bases). Germline-derived CDR1 and CDR2 are SGHDT and YYEEEE. Trimming took off 3 bases at V and 5 bases at J, with 11 bases between the two ends. There are 13 residues in the CDR3. The CDR3 DNA reads TGTGCCAGCAGCTGGGGGACAAGGGAGACCCAGTACTTC. Translation: CASSWGTRETQYF.